The rows below give T cell receptor beta chains drawn from one sample of a study of blood T cell repertoires in COVID-19. Some clones are missing from TCRdb's copy, which holds only in-frame ones; the method was immunoSEQ multiplex PCR. The sample gives 150,000 to 200,000 clones, roughly 87% of which show up once; 1.5% to 2% is in the top ten. Specimen: peripheral blood. These receptors originate from a man younger than 30 who had recovered from COVID-19. Each CDR3 is given with its conserved first and last residue. D genes are given only for firm matches. Size is omitted from some rows. Given values are once, few, many or a class for expanded clones.

-	TRBJ1-4	-	TRBV6-2/TRBV6-3	14	CASSTNGLVEKLFF	TGTGCTAGCAGTACCAACGGGTTGGTGGAAAAACTGTTTTTT
-	TRBJ2-7	TRBD2	TRBV7-2	15	CASSFGTSGTYEQYF	TGTGCCAGCAGCTTTGGGACTAGCGGTACCTACGAGCAGTACTTC
-	TRBJ1-1	TRBD1	TRBV7-8	15	CASSFRGQANTEAFF	TGTGCCAGCAGCTTTCGGGGACAGGCGAACACTGAAGCTTTCTTT
-	TRBJ1-1	-	TRBV20-1	14	CSASSGGRGTEAFF	TGCAGTGCTAGTTCGGGGGGGCGAGGGACTGAAGCTTTCTTT
once	TRBJ2-7	TRBD1	TRBV4-1	15	CASSRSRQGFFEQYF	TGCGCCAGCAGCCGGTCCAGACAGGGGTTCTTCGAGCAGTACTTC
-	TRBJ2-7	TRBD1	TRBV6-5	14	CASSAGTGGDEQYF	TGTGCCAGCAGCGCCGGGACAGGGGGCGACGAGCAGTACTTC
-	TRBJ2-2	TRBD1	TRBV6-5	15	CASRSGTGGSGELFF	TGTGCCAGCAGGAGTGGGACAGGGGGCTCCGGGGAGCTGTTTTTT
-	TRBJ1-1	-	TRBV9	14	CASSVVLGSTEAFF	TGTGCCAGCAGCGTAGTTCTGGGGAGCACTGAAGCTTTCTTT
once	TRBJ2-5	-	TRBV29-1	13	CSVDGNSGETQYF	TGCAGCGTTGACGGGAATAGCGGTGAGACCCAGTACTTC
-	TRBJ2-7	-	TRBV27	13	CASSFGRDYEQYF	TGTGCCAGCAGTTTTGGACGGGATTACGAGCAGTACTTC
-	TRBJ2-7	TRBD2	TRBV7-2	16	CASSHIRTSGVYEQYF	TGTGCCAGCAGCCATATTAGGACTAGCGGTGTGTACGAGCAGTACTTC
-	TRBJ2-1	TRBD2	TRBV24-1	15	CATATGTSGKYEQFF	TGTGCCACCGCGACGGGGACTAGCGGGAAATACGAGCAGTTCTTC
-	TRBJ2-3	TRBD2	TRBV4-2	19	CASSPWGLAGGPVADTQYF	TGTGCCAGCAGCCCGTGGGGACTAGCGGGAGGGCCCGTGGCAGATACGCAGTATTTT
-	TRBJ1-5	-	TRBV30	14	CAWSREGGNQPQHF	TGTGCCTGGAGTCGGGAGGGCGGCAATCAGCCCCAGCATTTT
once	TRBJ2-7	-	TRBV7-2	17	CASSSEGGPLGIYEQYF	TGTGCCAGCAGTTCCGAGGGGGGGCCGCTCGGGATCTACGAGCAGTACTTC
-	TRBJ2-1	TRBD1	TRBV18	17	CASSRSGQGRYRNEQFF	TGTGCCAGCTCACGATCCGGACAGGGAAGGTATCGTAATGAGCAGTTCTTC
-	TRBJ2-7	TRBD1	TRBV10-2	14	CASSDGTVQREQYF	TGCGCCAGCAGTGACGGGACAGTCCAGCGGGAGCAGTACTTC
-	TRBJ2-3	-	TRBV29-1	18	CSVDGILRGSRPTDTQYF	TGCAGCGTTGATGGAATCTTGCGAGGGAGCCGTCCTACAGATACGCAGTATTTT
-	TRBJ1-5	-	TRBV2	14	CASSEDSGYQPQHF	TGTGCCAGCAGCGAGGACTCGGGCTATCAGCCCCAGCATTTT
-	TRBJ2-5	TRBD1	TRBV18	15	CASSPLGTGGETQYF	TGTGCCAGCTCACCACTAGGGACAGGGGGAGAGACCCAGTACTTC
once	TRBJ2-5	TRBD1	TRBV7-2	15	CASTLAGQGTETQYF	TGTGCCAGCACCCTAGCCGGACAGGGGACGGAGACCCAGTACTTC
-	TRBJ2-1	-	TRBV6-2/TRBV6-3	13	CASSYSRSNEQFF	TGTGCCAGCAGTTACTCCCGCAGTAATGAGCAGTTCTTC
-	TRBJ1-6	-	TRBV29-1	13	CSVLDTYNSPLHF	TGCAGCGTTCTGGACACCTATAATTCACCCCTCCACTTT
-	TRBJ2-1	-	TRBV21-1	14	CASSVRTGDNEQFF	TGTGCCAGCAGCGTACGGACTGGGGACAATGAGCAGTTCTTC
-	TRBJ1-1	TRBD1	TRBV6-5	15	CASSGPGQGITEAFF	TGTGCCAGCAGCGGTCCGGGACAGGGAATTACTGAAGCTTTCTTT
-	TRBJ1-4	-	TRBV6-5	15	CASSDSTPGVEKLFF	TGTGCCAGCAGTGACTCCACCCCAGGGGTTGAAAAACTGTTTTTT
-	TRBJ2-5	TRBD1	TRBV27	14	CASSSGTGGETQYF	TGTGCCAGCAGTTCCGGGACAGGGGGAGAGACCCAGTACTTC
-	TRBJ2-3	TRBD2	TRBV7-3	17	CASSLKSSGYLTDTQYF	TGTGCCAGCAGCTTAAAGTCTAGCGGCTATCTCACAGATACGCAGTATTTT
-	TRBJ2-7	-	TRBV6-5	14	CASRRLVGPYEQYF	TGTGCCAGCAGAAGACTAGTTGGTCCCTACGAGCAGTACTTC
once	TRBJ1-1	-	TRBV6-5	15	CASSYSSDMNTEAFF	TGTGCCAGCAGTTACTCCTCGGACATGAACACTGAAGCTTTCTTT
-	TRBJ1-6	-	TRBV7-8	13	CASSHTRNSPLHF	TGTGCCAGCAGCCATACCAGGAATTCACCCCTCCACTTT
many	TRBJ1-5	-	TRBV27	16	CASSLGGGRGNQPQHF	TGTGCCAGCAGTCTAGGCGGGGGGCGAGGCAATCAGCCCCAGCATTTT
-	TRBJ2-7	-	TRBV18	12	CASSPLAYEQYF	TGTGCCAGCTCACCCCTAGCCTACGAGCAGTACTTC
-	TRBJ2-5	TRBD1	TRBV5-1	16	CASSTRDRGSQETQYF	TGCGCCAGCAGCACCCGGGACAGAGGTTCTCAAGAGACCCAGTACTTC
-	TRBJ2-7	-	TRBV28	14	CASSSFPPSYEQYF	TGTGCCAGCAGTTCATTCCCCCCCTCCTACGAGCAGTACTTC
-	TRBJ1-3	-	TRBV10-2	14	CASSPQDSGNTIYF	TGCGCCAGCAGCCCACAGGACTCTGGAAACACCATATATTTT
-	TRBJ2-5	-	TRBV6-6	14	CASSSELLLGTQYF	TGTGCCAGCAGTTCCGAACTGCTTCTAGGGACCCAGTACTTC
-	TRBJ1-2	TRBD1	TRBV28	14	CASSRGQEIYGYTF	TGTGCCAGCAGCAGAGGACAGGAGATCTATGGCTACACCTTC
-	TRBJ2-7	TRBD1	TRBV11-1	14	CASSQDRVGYEQYF	TGTGCCAGCAGCCAGGACAGGGTTGGTTACGAGCAGTACTTC
-	TRBJ2-5	-	TRBV7-2	14	CASSYQDRKETQYF	TGTGCCAGCAGCTACCAGGACAGAAAAGAGACCCAGTACTTC
-	TRBJ2-3	-	TRBV6-5	13	CASRGDITDTQYF	TGTGCCAGCAGGGGGGACATCACAGATACGCAGTATTTT
once	TRBJ2-7	-	TRBV4-1	15	CASSQVETATYEQYF	TGCGCCAGCAGCCAAGTGGAGACAGCGACCTACGAGCAGTACTTC
-	TRBJ1-3	-	TRBV9	15	CASSVGAGAGNTIYF	TGTGCCAGCAGCGTAGGCGCAGGGGCTGGAAACACCATATATTTT
-	TRBJ2-7	TRBD2	TRBV5-4	18	CASSLGLAGGPLTDEQYF	TGTGCCAGCAGCTTGGGACTAGCGGGAGGGCCTCTAACAGACGAGCAGTACTTC
-	TRBJ2-7	TRBD1	TRBV3-1/TRBV3-2	14	CASSRTGVTYEQYF	TGTGCCAGCAGCCGGACAGGGGTAACCTACGAGCAGTACTTC
-	TRBJ2-7	-	TRBV7-3	15	CASSLIPGKGYEQYF	TGTGCCAGCAGCTTAATCCCGGGGAAGGGATACGAGCAGTACTTC
-	TRBJ2-7	TRBD1	TRBV11-2	17	CASSLTEQGAFMYEQYF	TGTGCCAGCAGCCTAACAGAACAGGGGGCCTTTATGTACGAGCAGTACTTC
-	TRBJ2-3	-	TRBV21-1	16	CASSALRRAAADTQYF	TGTGCCAGCAGCGCGCTTAGGAGGGCCGCCGCAGATACGCAGTATTTT
once	TRBJ1-1	-	TRBV5-5	14	CASSSGTIRSEAFF	TGTGCCAGCAGCTCCGGGACTATCCGGTCTGAAGCTTTCTTT
-	TRBJ1-3	TRBD1	TRBV2	15	CASSTGQGSGNTIYF	TGTGCCAGCAGTACGGGACAGGGGTCGGGAAACACCATATATTTT
-	TRBJ2-3	TRBD1	TRBV4-3	16	CASSPSPGQGGDTQYF	TGCGCCAGCAGCCCCTCCCCGGGACAGGGAGGAGATACGCAGTATTTT
few	TRBJ2-2	TRBD2	TRBV9	15	CASSGTSAYTGELFF	TGTGCCAGCAGCGGGACTAGCGCGTACACCGGGGAGCTGTTTTTT
-	TRBJ2-1	TRBD2	TRBV5-4	17	CASSYKRLAGAENEQFF	TGTGCCAGCAGCTATAAGAGACTAGCGGGAGCAGAGAATGAGCAGTTCTTC
-	TRBJ2-3	-	TRBV11-2	14	CASGVTRGTDTQYF	TGTGCCAGCGGGGTTACTAGGGGGACAGATACGCAGTATTTT
-	TRBJ2-7	TRBD2	TRBV27	11	CVAGDSYEQYF	TGCGTAGCGGGAGACTCCTACGAGCAGTACTTC
once	TRBJ1-2	-	TRBV24-1	13	CATSDLYRGSYTF	TGTGCCACCAGTGATTTATACCGAGGTAGCTACACCTTC
-	TRBJ1-5	-	TRBV27	15	CASSSLTGSGQPQHF	TGTGCCAGCAGTTCGTTGACAGGATCGGGGCAGCCCCAGCATTTT
-	TRBJ1-2	-	TRBV9	14	CASSAQGGMYGYTF	TGTGCCAGCAGCGCCCAGGGAGGGATGTATGGCTACACCTTC
few	TRBJ1-2	-	TRBV29-1	12	CSVEFEEYGYTF	TGCAGCGTTGAATTTGAGGAGTATGGCTACACCTTC